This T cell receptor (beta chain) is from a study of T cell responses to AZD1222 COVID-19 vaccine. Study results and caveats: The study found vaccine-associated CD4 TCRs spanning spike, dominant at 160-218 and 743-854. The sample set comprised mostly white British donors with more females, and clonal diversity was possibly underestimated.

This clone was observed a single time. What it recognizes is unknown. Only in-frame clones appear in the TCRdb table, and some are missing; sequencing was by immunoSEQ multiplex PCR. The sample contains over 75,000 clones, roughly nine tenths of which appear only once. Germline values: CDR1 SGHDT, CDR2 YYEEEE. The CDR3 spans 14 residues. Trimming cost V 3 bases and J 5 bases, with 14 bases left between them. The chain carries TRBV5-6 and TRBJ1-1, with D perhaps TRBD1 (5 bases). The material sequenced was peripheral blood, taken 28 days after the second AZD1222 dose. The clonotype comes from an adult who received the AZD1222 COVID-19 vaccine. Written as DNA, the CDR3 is TGTGCCAGCAGCTGGGGGGATTTTGGGACTGAAGCTTTCTTT. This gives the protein CASSWGDFGTEAFF.